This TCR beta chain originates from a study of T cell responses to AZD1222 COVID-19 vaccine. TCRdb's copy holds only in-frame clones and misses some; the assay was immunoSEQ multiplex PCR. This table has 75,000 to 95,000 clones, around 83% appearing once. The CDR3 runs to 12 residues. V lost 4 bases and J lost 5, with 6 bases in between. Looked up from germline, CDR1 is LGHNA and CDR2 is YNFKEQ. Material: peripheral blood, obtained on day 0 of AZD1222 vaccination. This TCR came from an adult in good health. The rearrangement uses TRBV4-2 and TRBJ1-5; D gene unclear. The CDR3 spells CASSRMYQPQHF. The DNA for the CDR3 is TGTGCCAGCAGCCGCATGTATCAGCCCCAGCATTTT.